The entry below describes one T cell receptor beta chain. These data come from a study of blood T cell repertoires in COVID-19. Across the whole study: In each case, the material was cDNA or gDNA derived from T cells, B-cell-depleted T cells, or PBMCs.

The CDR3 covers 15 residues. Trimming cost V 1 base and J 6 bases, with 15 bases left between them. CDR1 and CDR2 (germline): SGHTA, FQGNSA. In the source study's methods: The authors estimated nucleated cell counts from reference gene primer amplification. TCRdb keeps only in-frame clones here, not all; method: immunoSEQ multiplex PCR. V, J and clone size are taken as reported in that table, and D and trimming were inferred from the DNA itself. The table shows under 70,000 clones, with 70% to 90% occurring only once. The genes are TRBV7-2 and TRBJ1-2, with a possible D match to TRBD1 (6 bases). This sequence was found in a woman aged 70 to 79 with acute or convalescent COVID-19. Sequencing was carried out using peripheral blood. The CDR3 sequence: CASSLGVWQGHGYTF. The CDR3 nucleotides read TGTGCCAGCAGCTTAGGAGTTTGGCAGGGGCATGGCTACACCTTC.